The source of this T cell receptor (beta chain) is a study of cytomegalovirus exposure and HLA in healthy donors. Some clones are missing from TCRdb's copy, which holds only in-frame ones; the method was immunoSEQ multiplex PCR. The table shows roughly 57,000 clones, with around 93% occurring only once. This clone was detected only once. The antigen is unknown. V lost 0 bases, J lost 8 bases, and 4 bases lay in between. Looked up from germline, CDR1 is MNHNS and CDR2 is SASEGT. The CDR3 runs 11 residues. Overall study results and limits: One later analysis, an examination of the roughly 130 validation repertoires, found that first-cohort TCR clusters tended to co-occur in them. CMV antigen specificity of three CMV-associated chains was confirmed in vitro.

The chain links TRBV6-1 to TRBJ1-2; D gene ambiguous. The receptor comes from a woman between 18 and 30 years old in good health and CMV-seropositive. Sequenced sample: PBMCs. The CDR3 loop is CASSEARGYTF. The CDR3 DNA reads as TGTGCCAGCAGTGAAGCGAGGGGCTACACCTTC.